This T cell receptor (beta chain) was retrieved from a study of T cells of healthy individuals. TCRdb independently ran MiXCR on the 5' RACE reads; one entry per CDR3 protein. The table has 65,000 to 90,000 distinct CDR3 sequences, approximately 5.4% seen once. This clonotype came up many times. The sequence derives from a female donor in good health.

For the CDR3, the DNA is TGTGCCAGCAGCCAACATGTACGCTACGAGCAGTACTTC. Amino acids: CASSQHVRYEQYF. The genes are TRBV14 and TRBJ2-7; unclear D gene. The CDR3 consists of 13 residues. Germline assignment: CDR1 SGHDN and CDR2 FVKESK. V was trimmed by 2 bases and J by 3 bases, leaving 8 bases between them.